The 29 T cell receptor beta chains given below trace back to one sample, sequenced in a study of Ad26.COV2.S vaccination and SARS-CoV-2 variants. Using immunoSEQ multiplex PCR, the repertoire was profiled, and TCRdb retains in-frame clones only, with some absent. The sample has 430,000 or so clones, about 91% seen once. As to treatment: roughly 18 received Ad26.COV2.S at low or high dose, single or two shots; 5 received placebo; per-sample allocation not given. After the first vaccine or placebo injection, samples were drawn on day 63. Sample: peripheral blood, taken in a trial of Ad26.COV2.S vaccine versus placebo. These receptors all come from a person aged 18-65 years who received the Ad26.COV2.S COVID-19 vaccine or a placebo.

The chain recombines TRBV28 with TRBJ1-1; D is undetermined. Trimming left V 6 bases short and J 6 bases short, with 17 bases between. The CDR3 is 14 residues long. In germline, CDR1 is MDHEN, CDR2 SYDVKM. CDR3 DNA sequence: TGTGCCAGCAGCCAAGGAGTAGCGGTTGCTGAAGCTTTCTTT. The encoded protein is CASSQGVAVAEAFF. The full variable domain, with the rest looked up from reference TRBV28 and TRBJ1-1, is DVKVTQSSRYLVKRTGEKVFLECVQDMDHENMFWYRQDPGLGLRLIYFSYDVKMKEKGDIPEGYSVSREKKERFSLILESASTNQTSMYLCASSQGVAVAEAFFGQGTRLTVV.

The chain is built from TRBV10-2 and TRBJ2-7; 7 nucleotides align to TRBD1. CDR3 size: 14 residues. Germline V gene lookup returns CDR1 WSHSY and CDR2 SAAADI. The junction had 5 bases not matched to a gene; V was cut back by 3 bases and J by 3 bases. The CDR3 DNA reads TGCGCCAGCAGTGACCCGGGACAGAACTACGAGCAGTACTTC. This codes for CASSDPGQNYEQYF.

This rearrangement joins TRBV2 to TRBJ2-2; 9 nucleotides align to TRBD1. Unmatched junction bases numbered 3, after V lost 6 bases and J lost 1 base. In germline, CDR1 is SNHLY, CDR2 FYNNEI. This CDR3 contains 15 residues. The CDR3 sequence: CASSATGGNTGELFF. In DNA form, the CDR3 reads TGTGCCAGCAGCGCGACAGGGGGGAACACCGGGGAGCTGTTTTTT.

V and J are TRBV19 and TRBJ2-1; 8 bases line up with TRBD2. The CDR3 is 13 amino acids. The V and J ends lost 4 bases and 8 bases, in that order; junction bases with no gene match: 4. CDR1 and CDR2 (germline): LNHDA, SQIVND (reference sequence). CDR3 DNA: TGTGCCAGTAGTACCACACTAGCGGATGAGCAGTTCTTC. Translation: CASSTTLADEQFF.

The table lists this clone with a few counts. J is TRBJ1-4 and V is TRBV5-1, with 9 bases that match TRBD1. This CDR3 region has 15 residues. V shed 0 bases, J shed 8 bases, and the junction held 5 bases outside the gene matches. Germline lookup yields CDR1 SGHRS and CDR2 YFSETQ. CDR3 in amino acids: CASSLGTGGGEKLFF. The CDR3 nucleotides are TGCGCCAGCAGCTTGGGAACAGGGGGCGGGGAAAAACTGTTTTTT.

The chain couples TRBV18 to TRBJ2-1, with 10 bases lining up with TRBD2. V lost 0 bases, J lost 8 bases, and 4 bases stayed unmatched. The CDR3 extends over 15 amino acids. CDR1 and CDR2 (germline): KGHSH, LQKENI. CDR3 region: CASSPPSGGADEQFF. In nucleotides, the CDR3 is TGTGCCAGCTCACCACCGAGCGGGGGGGCGGATGAGCAGTTCTTC.

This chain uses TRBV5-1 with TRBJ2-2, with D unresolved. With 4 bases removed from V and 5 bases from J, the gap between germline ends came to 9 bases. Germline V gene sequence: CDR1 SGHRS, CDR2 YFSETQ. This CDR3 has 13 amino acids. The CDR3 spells CASSPLETGELFF. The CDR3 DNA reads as TGCGCCAGCAGCCCTCTAGAGACCGGGGAGCTGTTTTTT.

The DNA for the CDR3 is TGCGCCAGCAGCTTGGAGCGGGCAGGGCGTTGGGGATCTGGGGCCAACGTCCTGACTTTC. Protein sequence: CASSLERAGRWGSGANVLTF. This rearrangement joins TRBV5-1 to TRBJ2-6; D perhaps matches TRBD2 (6 bases). In germline, CDR1 is SGHRS, CDR2 YFSETQ. The CDR3 has 20 residues. V was pared by 0 bases and J by 1 base, with 20 bases between.

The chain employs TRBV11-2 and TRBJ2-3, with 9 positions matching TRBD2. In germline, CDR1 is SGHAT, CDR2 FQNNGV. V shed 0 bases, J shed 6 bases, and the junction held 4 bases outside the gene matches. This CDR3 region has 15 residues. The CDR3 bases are TGTGCCAGCAGCTTAGAAGCGGGAGGTTCTGATACGCAGTATTTT. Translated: CASSLEAGGSDTQYF.

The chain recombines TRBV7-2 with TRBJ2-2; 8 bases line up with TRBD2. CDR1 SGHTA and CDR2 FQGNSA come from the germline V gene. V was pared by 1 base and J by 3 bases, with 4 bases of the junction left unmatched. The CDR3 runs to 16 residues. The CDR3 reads CASSLVSSGYTGELFF. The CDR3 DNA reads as TGTGCCAGCAGCTTAGTTTCTAGCGGGTACACCGGGGAGCTGTTTTTT.

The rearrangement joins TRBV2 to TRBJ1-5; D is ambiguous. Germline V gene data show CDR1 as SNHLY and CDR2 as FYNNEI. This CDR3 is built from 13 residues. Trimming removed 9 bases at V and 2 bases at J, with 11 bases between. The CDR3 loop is CARSQDRNQPQHF. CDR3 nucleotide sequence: TGTGCCAGGTCCCAGGATCGCAATCAGCCCCAGCATTTT.

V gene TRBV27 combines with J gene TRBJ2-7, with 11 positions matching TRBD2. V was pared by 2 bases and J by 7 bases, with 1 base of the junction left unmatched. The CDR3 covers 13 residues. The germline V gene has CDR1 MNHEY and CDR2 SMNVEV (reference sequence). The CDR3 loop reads CASSLPSGREQYV. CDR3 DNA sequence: TGTGCCAGCAGTTTACCTAGCGGGAGGGAGCAGTACGTC.

CDR3 residues: CASSFNGLANTGELFF. The CDR3 coding sequence is TGTGCCAGCAGCTTTAATGGTCTCGCGAACACCGGGGAGCTGTTTTTT. The rearrangement links TRBV5-8 to TRBJ2-2, with D uncertain. The CDR3 totals 16 residues. Deletions cut 2 bases from V and 0 bases from J, with 11 bases between. Germline V gene sequence: CDR1 SGHTS, CDR2 YDEGEE.

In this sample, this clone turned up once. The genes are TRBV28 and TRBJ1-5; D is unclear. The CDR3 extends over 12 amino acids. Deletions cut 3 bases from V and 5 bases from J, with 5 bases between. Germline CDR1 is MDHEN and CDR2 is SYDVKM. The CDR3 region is CASSLGYQPQHF. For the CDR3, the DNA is TGTGCCAGCAGTTTGGGCTATCAGCCCCAGCATTTT.

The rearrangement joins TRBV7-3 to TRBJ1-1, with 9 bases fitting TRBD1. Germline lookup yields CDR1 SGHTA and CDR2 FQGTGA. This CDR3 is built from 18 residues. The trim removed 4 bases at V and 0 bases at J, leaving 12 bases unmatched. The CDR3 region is CASSWSTGGWIMNTEAFF. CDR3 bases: TGTGCCAGCAGCTGGAGCACAGGGGGCTGGATCATGAACACTGAAGCTTTCTTT.

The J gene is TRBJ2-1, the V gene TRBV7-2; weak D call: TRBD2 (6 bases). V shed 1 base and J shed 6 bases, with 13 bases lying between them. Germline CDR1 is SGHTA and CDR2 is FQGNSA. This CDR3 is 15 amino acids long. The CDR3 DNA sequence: TGTGCCAGCAGCTTAGGTCTAGCGAGAACCAATGAGCAGTTCTTC. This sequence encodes CASSLGLARTNEQFF. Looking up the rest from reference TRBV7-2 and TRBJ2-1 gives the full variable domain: GAGVSQSPSNKVTEKGKDVELRCDPISGHTALYWYRQSLGQGLEFLIYFQGNSAPDKSGLPSDRFSAERTGGSVSTLTIQRTQQEDSAVYLCASSLGLARTNEQFFGPGTRLTVL.

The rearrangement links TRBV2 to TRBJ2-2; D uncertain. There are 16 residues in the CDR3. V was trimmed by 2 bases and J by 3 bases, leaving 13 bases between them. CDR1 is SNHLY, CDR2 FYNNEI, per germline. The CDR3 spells CASSETGVAYTGELFF. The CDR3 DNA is TGTGCCAGCAGTGAAACTGGGGTTGCATACACCGGGGAGCTGTTTTTT.

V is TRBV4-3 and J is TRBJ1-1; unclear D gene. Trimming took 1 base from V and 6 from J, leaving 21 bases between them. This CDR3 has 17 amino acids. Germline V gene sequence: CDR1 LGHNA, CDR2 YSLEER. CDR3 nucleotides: TGCGCCAGCAGCCAAGCAACCCCTCCTGGGAGACGAGCTGAAGCTTTCTTT. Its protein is CASSQATPPGRRAEAFF.

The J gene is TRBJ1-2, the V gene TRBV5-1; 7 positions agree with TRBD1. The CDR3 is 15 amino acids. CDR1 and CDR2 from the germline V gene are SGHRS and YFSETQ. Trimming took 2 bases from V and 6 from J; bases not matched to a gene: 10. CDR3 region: CASSLPPGQSHGYTF. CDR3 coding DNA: TGCGCCAGCAGCTTACCTCCGGGACAGTCTCATGGCTACACCTTC.

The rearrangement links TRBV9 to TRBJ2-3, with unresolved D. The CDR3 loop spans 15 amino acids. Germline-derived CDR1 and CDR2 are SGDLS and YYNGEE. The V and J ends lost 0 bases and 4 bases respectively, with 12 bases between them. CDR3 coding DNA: TGTGCCAGCAGCGTAGGTATAGGGATTCCAGATACGCAGTATTTT. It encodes CASSVGIGIPDTQYF.

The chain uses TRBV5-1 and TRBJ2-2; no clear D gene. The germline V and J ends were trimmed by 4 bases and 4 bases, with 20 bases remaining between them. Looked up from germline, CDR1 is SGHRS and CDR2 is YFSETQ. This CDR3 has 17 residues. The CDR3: CASSKEPVGISTGELFF. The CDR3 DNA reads TGCGCCAGCAGCAAAGAACCCGTGGGGATTTCCACCGGGGAGCTGTTTTTT.

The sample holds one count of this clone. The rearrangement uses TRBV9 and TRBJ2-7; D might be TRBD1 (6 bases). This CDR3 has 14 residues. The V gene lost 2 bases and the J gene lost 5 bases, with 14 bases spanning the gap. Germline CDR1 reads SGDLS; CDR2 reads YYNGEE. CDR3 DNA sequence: TGTGCCAGCAGCGTCGGGACAAGGGTTCACGAGCAGTACTTC. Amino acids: CASSVGTRVHEQYF.

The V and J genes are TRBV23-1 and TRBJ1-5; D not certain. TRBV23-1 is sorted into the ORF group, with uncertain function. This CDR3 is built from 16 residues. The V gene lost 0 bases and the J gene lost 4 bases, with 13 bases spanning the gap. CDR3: CASSQSGYGVNQPQHF. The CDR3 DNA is TGCGCCAGCAGTCAATCGGGGTACGGCGTTAATCAGCCCCAGCATTTT.

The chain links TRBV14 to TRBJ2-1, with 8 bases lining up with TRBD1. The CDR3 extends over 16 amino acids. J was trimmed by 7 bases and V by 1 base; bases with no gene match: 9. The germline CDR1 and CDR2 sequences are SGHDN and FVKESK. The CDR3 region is CASSQGIRTGFNEQFF. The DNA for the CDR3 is TGTGCCAGCAGCCAAGGTATCCGGACAGGGTTTAATGAGCAGTTCTTC.

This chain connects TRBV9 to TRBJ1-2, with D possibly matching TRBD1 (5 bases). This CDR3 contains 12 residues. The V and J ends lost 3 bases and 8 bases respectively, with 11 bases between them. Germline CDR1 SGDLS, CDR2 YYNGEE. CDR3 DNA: TGTGCCAGCAGCGCCGGCAGGGTCGGCTACACCTTC. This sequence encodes CASSAGRVGYTF.

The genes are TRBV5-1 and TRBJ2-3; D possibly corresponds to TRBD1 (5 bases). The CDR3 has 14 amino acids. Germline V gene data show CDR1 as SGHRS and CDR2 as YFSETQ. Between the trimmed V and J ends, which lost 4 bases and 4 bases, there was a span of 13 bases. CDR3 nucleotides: TGCGCCAGCAGCGCCCGTCAGGGCGCAGATACGCAGTATTTT. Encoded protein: CASSARQGADTQYF.

CDR3 DNA sequence: TGTGCCAGCAGTGAATTTAGGCAGCCAGATACGCAGTATTTT. It is translated as CASSEFRQPDTQYF. The V call is TRBV2, the J call TRBJ2-3; D not resolved. The CDR3 length is 14 residues. Looked up from germline, CDR1 is SNHLY and CDR2 is FYNNEI. Trimming cost V 2 bases and J 4 bases, with 10 bases left between them.

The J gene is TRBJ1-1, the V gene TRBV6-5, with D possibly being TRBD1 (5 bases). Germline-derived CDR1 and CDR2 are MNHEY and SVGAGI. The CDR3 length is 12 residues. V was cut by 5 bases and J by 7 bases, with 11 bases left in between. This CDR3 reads CASSNGDYEAFF. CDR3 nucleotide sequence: TGTGCCAGCAGTAACGGGGACTATGAAGCTTTCTTT.

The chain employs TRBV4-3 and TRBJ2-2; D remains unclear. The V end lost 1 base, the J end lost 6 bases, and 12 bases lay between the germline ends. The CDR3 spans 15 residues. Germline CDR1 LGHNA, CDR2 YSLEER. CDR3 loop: CASSQGRVWPGELFF. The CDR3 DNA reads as TGCGCCAGCAGCCAAGGTCGGGTCTGGCCCGGGGAGCTGTTTTTT.